One and the same sample provided the 18 T cell receptor beta chains below, sequenced in a study of Graves' ophthalmopathy and Graves' hyperthyroidism. Researchers took RNA transcripts and amplified TCR beta CDR3 regions from them. First-round RT-PCR relied on HTBI primers, and a second-round multiplex PCR came next. TCRdb fed the multiplex PCR reads into MiXCR, producing one record per CDR3 protein. The data show about 400,000 distinct CDR3 sequences, just over 15% seen once. The specimen sequenced was peripheral blood. These receptors were obtained from a woman aged 18-30 years with stable Graves' hyperthyroidism.

This clonotype was seen many times. This chain joins TRBV6-2 or TRBV6-3 and TRBJ1-2; 12 bases line up with TRBD1. This CDR3 is built from 21 residues. V shed 1 base and J 0 bases; nucleotides not matched to a gene: 15. Per germline, CDR1 MNHEY and CDR2 SVGEGT. Written as DNA, the CDR3 is TGTGCCAGCAGTTACTTGGGACAGGGGGCTAATTGGGTCGGCGCTAACTATGGCTACACCTTC. Translation: CASSYLGQGANWVGANYGYTF.

This clonotype has a count of ten or more. The chain is built from TRBV12-3 or TRBV12-4 and TRBJ1-1; no reliable D call. V lost 3 bases and J lost 0, with 11 bases in between. The CDR3 is 15 amino acids. CDR3 protein: CASSLRRVLNTEAFF. CDR3 nucleotide sequence: TGTGCCAGCAGTTTGAGGAGGGTCCTGAACACTGAAGCTTTCTTT.

This clonotype was seen a few times. This chain uses TRBV7-8 with TRBJ1-5, with TRBD1 matching over 10 bases. Per germline, CDR1 SGHVS and CDR2 FQNEAQ. There are 17 residues in the CDR3. Unmatched junction bases numbered 11, after V lost 3 bases and J lost 6 bases. CDR3 DNA sequence: TGTGCCAGCAGCTTTCGCCCCCGGACAGGGGGGAGTCAGCCCCAGCATTTT. Its protein product is CASSFRPRTGGSQPQHF.

This clonotype was seen only a few times. The rearrangement links TRBV11-2 to TRBJ2-7; D may be TRBD2 (6 bases). Germline V gives CDR1 SGHAT, CDR2 FQNNGV. Trimming stripped 3 bases from V and 2 bases from J, with 14 bases between. This CDR3 comprises 15 residues. CDR3 nucleotides: TGTGCCAGCAGCTTGTGGCGGGGTCCACCCTACGAGCAGTACTTC. This encodes CASSLWRGPPYEQYF.

This clonotype was counted at least ten times. V and J are TRBV28 and TRBJ2-5, with 8 bases that match TRBD2. With 2 bases clipped from V and 10 bases from J, the junction kept 9 bases outside the gene matches. Germline CDR1 MDHEN, CDR2 SYDVKM. The CDR3 has 14 amino acids. CDR3 sequence: CASSLGGGPPGQYF. DNA for the CDR3: TGTGCCAGCAGTTTAGGCGGGGGGCCTCCAGGCCAGTACTTC.

This clonotype has a count of ten or more. The chain recombines TRBV19 with TRBJ1-5; D gene unclear. V was trimmed by 7 bases and J by 1 base, leaving 11 bases between them. The CDR3 has 14 residues. The germline V gene has CDR1 LNHDA and CDR2 SQIVND (reference sequence). The CDR3 region is CASMAVLSNQPQHF. The CDR3 nucleotides are TGTGCCAGTATGGCAGTCCTAAGCAATCAGCCCCAGCATTTT.

This clonotype was counted many times. This chain connects TRBV11-3 to TRBJ2-5; D is uncertain. Germline CDR1 SGHNT, CDR2 YENEEA. The CDR3 totals 11 residues. Trimming shortened V by 5 bases and J by 4 bases, and 5 bases separated the two germline ends. CDR3 DNA: TGTGCCAGCAGCCCCTCAGAGACCCAGTACTTC. Protein product: CASSPSETQYF. Looking up the rest from reference TRBV11-3 and TRBJ2-5 gives the full variable domain: EAGVVQSPRYKIIEKKQPVAFWCNPISGHNTLYWYLQNLGQGPELLIRYENEEAVDDSQLPKDRFSAERLKGVDSTLKIQPAELGDSAVYLCASSPSETQYFGPGTRLLVL.

This clonotype was observed at least ten times. The rearrangement uses TRBV12-3 or TRBV12-4 and TRBJ1-2; 7 bases match TRBD1. Germline trimming cut 7 bases from V and 4 bases from J; bases unmatched to any gene: 9. This CDR3 spans 14 amino acids. Here the CDR3 DNA reads TGTGCCAGCACTAGGGGACAGTCCCTCTATGGCTACACCTTC. Translating gives CASTRGQSLYGYTF.

This clonotype was counted ten times or more. This rearrangement joins TRBV29-1 to TRBJ1-2; D gene unclear. The CDR3 has 11 residues. V lost 7 bases to trimming and J lost 3 bases, with 9 bases between them. The V gene's germline CDR1 is SQVTM and CDR2 ANQGSEA. The CDR3 is CSAQEDYGYTF. The DNA of the CDR3 is TGCAGCGCGCAGGAGGACTATGGCTACACCTTC. Looking up the rest from reference TRBV29-1 and TRBJ1-2 gives the full variable domain: SAVISQKPSRDICQRGTSLTIQCQVDSQVTMMFWYRQQPGQSLTLIATANQGSEATYESGFVIDKFPISRPNLTFSTLTVSNMSPEDSSIYLCSAQEDYGYTFGSGTRLTVV.

This clonotype was seen more than once but under ten times. This chain links TRBV19 with TRBJ1-5; D possibly corresponds to TRBD1 (5 bases). The CDR3 runs to 17 residues. V gave up 5 bases and J gave up 0 bases, with 17 bases separating them. Germline CDR1 LNHDA, CDR2 SQIVND (reference sequence). DNA for the CDR3: TGTGCCAGTAGTCCGCACCAGACAGTTTATAGCAATCAGCCCCAGCATTTT. Its translation: CASSPHQTVYSNQPQHF.

This clonotype was recorded at least ten times. The rearrangement links TRBV11-2 to TRBJ1-5, with TRBD1 as a possible D gene (6 bases). Trimming shortened V by 0 bases and J by 5 bases, and 8 bases separated the two germline ends. The germline V gene has CDR1 SGHAT and CDR2 FQNNGV. The CDR3 totals 14 residues. The CDR3: CASSLDQGYQPQHF. Here the CDR3 DNA reads TGTGCCAGCAGCTTAGATCAGGGGTATCAGCCCCAGCATTTT.

This clonotype was counted many times. This chain joins TRBV27 and TRBJ2-5; maybe TRBD1 (5 bases). In germline, CDR1 is MNHEY, CDR2 SMNVEV (reference sequence). Trimming took off 4 bases at V and 2 bases at J, with 11 bases between the two ends. The CDR3 sequence is 14 residues long. Here the CDR3 DNA reads TGTGCCAGCAGTTGGACAAGGTCTCAAGAGACCCAGTACTTC. Translation: CASSWTRSQETQYF.

This clonotype was observed many times. The gene calls are TRBV6-2 or TRBV6-3 and TRBJ2-7; 12 bases agree with TRBD1. V gave up 3 bases and J gave up 6 bases; unmatched junction bases: 6. The CDR3 is made up of 15 amino acids. The V gene's germline CDR1 is MNHEY and CDR2 SVGEGT. The CDR3 DNA reads as TGTGCCAGCAGTTATCCGGGACAGGGGGCCGGCGAGCAGTACTTC. This codes for CASSYPGQGAGEQYF.

This chain joins TRBV18 and TRBJ1-5; D remains ambiguous. V lost 2 bases and J lost 10, with 15 bases in between. CDR3 length equals 14 residues. Germline CDR1 KGHSH, CDR2 LQKENI. The CDR3 loop reads CASSPAFTGGPQHF. The DNA of the CDR3 is TGTGCCAGCTCACCAGCGTTTACGGGAGGACCCCAGCATTTT.

This clonotype was seen at least ten times. The genes are TRBV11-2 and TRBJ1-2, with no clear D. CDR1 is SGHAT and CDR2 is FQNNGV in the germline V gene. V was clipped by 5 bases and J by 1 base, with 11 bases between them. The CDR3 spans 14 residues. The CDR3 nucleotides read TGTGCCAGCAGCCCCACTACGGTTAACTATGGCTACACCTTC. It is translated as CASSPTTVNYGYTF. Using reference TRBV11-2 and TRBJ1-2 for the parts outside the CDR3, the full variable domain is EAGVAQSPRYKIIEKRQSVAFWCNPISGHATLYWYQQILGQGPKLLIQFQNNGVVDDSQLPKDRFSAERLKGVDSTLKIQPAKLEDSAVYLCASSPTTVNYGYTFGSGTRLTVV.

This clonotype was observed at least ten times. The chain links TRBV6-5 to TRBJ2-5, with 7 nucleotides matching TRBD2. The CDR3 has 14 residues. Germline V gives CDR1 MNHEY, CDR2 SVGAGI. J gave up 5 bases and V 2 bases, and 5 bases lay outside the gene matches. The CDR3 DNA is TGTGCCAGCAGTTACGGGGGGGGAGAGGAGACCCAGTACTTC. Amino acids: CASSYGGGEETQYF.

Note on this clonotype: A much larger clone lies one base from this, so it may be a read error. The CDR3 does not end in the conserved phenylalanine or tryptophan, so this is likely a read error. The V gene is TRBV24-1, the J gene TRBJ1-5; D not resolved. Between the trimmed V and J ends, which lost 9 bases and 2 bases, there was a span of 16 bases. This CDR3 region has 15 residues. The germline CDR1 and CDR2 sequences are KGHDR and SFDVKD. Here the CDR3 reads CATSGSPSGNQPQHL. As DNA, the CDR3 is TGTGCCACCTCTGGAAGCCCCTCGGGCAATCAGCCCCAGCATTTG.

J is TRBJ1-3 and V is TRBV6-1; TRBD1 agrees at 7 bases. This CDR3 is 15 amino acids long. V lost 7 bases and J lost 1; bases outside the gene matches: 7. Germline loops: CDR1 MNHNS, CDR2 SASEGT. The chain's CDR3 is CASKPGGRSGNTIYF. The CDR3 bases are TGTGCCAGCAAACCAGGGGGTAGATCTGGAAACACCATATATTTT.